A selection of T cell receptor beta chains follows, all from one sample in a study of prognosis after radiotherapy for stage I lung cancer. MiXCR, applied by TCRdb to the multiplex PCR reads, yields one record per CDR3 protein. The table shows about 14,000 distinct CDR3 sequences, with roughly 26% occurring only once. This material consisted of PBMCs, taken before or after stereotactic body radiation therapy (not recorded which). The receptors originated from a donor aged 50 or older with non-small cell lung cancer. Each CDR3 is given with its conserved first and last residue. D genes are given only for firm matches. Part of the rows lack a size; the others show once, few, many or a class for expanded clones.

clone_size: many
j_call: TRBJ2-1
d_call: NA
cdr3_length: 13
v_call: TRBV5-5
cdr3_nt: TGTGCCAGCAGCTTGTGGGGGCGGGATGAGCAGTTCTTC
cdr3_aa: CASSLWGRDEQFF

clone_size: many
j_call: TRBJ2-2
d_call: TRBD1
cdr3_length: 17
v_call: TRBV10-3
cdr3_nt: TGTGCCATCAGTGACTGGGGACAGGGCGAGAACACCGGGGAGCTGTTTTTT
cdr3_aa: CAISDWGQGENTGELFF

clone_size: NA
j_call: TRBJ2-5
d_call: NA
cdr3_length: 13
v_call: TRBV7-3
cdr3_nt: TGTGCCAGCAGCTTGCGACTTAAAGAGACCCAGTACTTC
cdr3_aa: CASSLRLKETQYF

clone_size: many
j_call: TRBJ1-2
d_call: NA
cdr3_length: 15
v_call: TRBV5-4
cdr3_nt: TGTGCCAGCAGCTTCGGGCACGTCCTAAACTATGGCTACACCTTC
cdr3_aa: CASSFGHVLNYGYTF

clone_size: many
j_call: TRBJ2-1
d_call: TRBD2
cdr3_length: 15
v_call: TRBV28
cdr3_nt: TGTGCCAGCAGTCTCGGGGGGTCTGGCTACAATGAGCAGTTCTTC
cdr3_aa: CASSLGGSGYNEQFF

clone_size: many
j_call: TRBJ1-2
d_call: NA
cdr3_length: 14
v_call: TRBV28
cdr3_nt: TGTGCCAGCAGTTTATTGAAAACTAACTATGGCTACACCTTC
cdr3_aa: CASSLLKTNYGYTF

clone_size: many
j_call: TRBJ1-5
d_call: NA
cdr3_length: 16
v_call: TRBV7-9
cdr3_nt: TGTGCCAGCAGCCTCGGGACCTCAGCGAGCAATCAGCCCCAGCATTTT
cdr3_aa: CASSLGTSASNQPQHF

clone_size: many
j_call: TRBJ1-5
d_call: NA
cdr3_length: 15
v_call: TRBV2
cdr3_nt: TGTGCCAGCAGTGAAGTGGGGGCCTTGCATCAGCCCCAGCATTTT
cdr3_aa: CASSEVGALHQPQHF

clone_size: NA
j_call: TRBJ2-1
d_call: NA
cdr3_length: 14
v_call: TRBV9
cdr3_nt: TGTGCCGGCACCAAGACTAGATTACACAATGAGCAGTTCTTC
cdr3_aa: CAGTKTRLHNEQFF

clone_size: many
j_call: TRBJ2-3
d_call: NA
cdr3_length: 17
v_call: TRBV28
cdr3_nt: TGTGCCAGCAGTCTAGGGGGGGGGTGGAGTACCACAGATACGCAGTATTTT
cdr3_aa: CASSLGGGWSTTDTQYF

clone_size: NA
j_call: TRBJ1-2
d_call: TRBD1
cdr3_length: 16
v_call: TRBV30
cdr3_nt: TGTGCCTGGAGTGTCCGGACAGGGGGATTTAACTATGGCTACACCTTC
cdr3_aa: CAWSVRTGGFNYGYTF

clone_size: medium-sized
j_call: TRBJ2-3
d_call: NA
cdr3_length: 14
v_call: TRBV15
cdr3_nt: TGTGCCACCAGCATACGGGACACCACAGATACGCAGTATTTT
cdr3_aa: CATSIRDTTDTQYF

clone_size: many
j_call: TRBJ1-2
d_call: NA
cdr3_length: 15
v_call: TRBV30
cdr3_nt: TGTGCCTGGAGTGCTTACAGGGCGACTAACTATGGCTACACCTTC
cdr3_aa: CAWSAYRATNYGYTF

clone_size: many
j_call: TRBJ2-6
d_call: TRBD1
cdr3_length: 17
v_call: TRBV7-2
cdr3_nt: TGTGCCAGCAGCTTCCGGGACAGGGCATTCTTCGGCAACGTCCTGACTTTC
cdr3_aa: CASSFRDRAFFGNVLTF

clone_size: medium-sized
j_call: TRBJ1-2
d_call: NA
cdr3_length: 13
v_call: TRBV6-5
cdr3_nt: TGTGCCAGCAGTTACAAGATTGGGGGTGGCTACACCTTC
cdr3_aa: CASSYKIGGGYTF

clone_size: NA
j_call: TRBJ1-5
d_call: NA
cdr3_length: 12
v_call: TRBV6-1
cdr3_nt: TGTGCCAGCAGACGGGGGCATCAGCCCCAGCATTTT
cdr3_aa: CASRRGHQPQHF

clone_size: medium-sized
j_call: TRBJ1-2
d_call: NA
cdr3_length: 13
v_call: TRBV7-8
cdr3_nt: TGTGCCAGCAGCTTATCAGGGGCCTATGGCTACACCTTC
cdr3_aa: CASSLSGAYGYTF

clone_size: NA
j_call: TRBJ1-3
d_call: NA
cdr3_length: 14
v_call: TRBV2
cdr3_nt: TGTGCCAGCAAGCCTGGGGAGAGGGGAAACACCATATATTTT
cdr3_aa: CASKPGERGNTIYF

clone_size: medium-sized
j_call: TRBJ1-6
d_call: NA
cdr3_length: 14
v_call: TRBV6-1
cdr3_nt: TGTGCCAGCAGTGACAGGGAGTCGCATTCACCCCTCCACTTT
cdr3_aa: CASSDRESHSPLHF

clone_size: many
j_call: TRBJ1-1
d_call: TRBD1
cdr3_length: 16
v_call: TRBV29-1
cdr3_nt: TGCAGCGTTCACGGACAGGCGGAGGGTATGAACACTGAAGCTTTCTTT
cdr3_aa: CSVHGQAEGMNTEAFF

clone_size: many
j_call: TRBJ1-2
d_call: TRBD1
cdr3_length: 14
v_call: TRBV27
cdr3_nt: TGTGCCAGCAGACCCTCGACAGGGTACTATGGCTACACCTTC
cdr3_aa: CASRPSTGYYGYTF

clone_size: NA
j_call: TRBJ2-1
d_call: TRBD2
cdr3_length: 19
v_call: TRBV20-1
cdr3_nt: TGCAGTGCTAGAGATTCCCGGTGGGATAGCGGGGGGTTTTGGAATGAGCAGTTCTTC
cdr3_aa: CSARDSRWDSGGFWNEQFF

clone_size: many
j_call: TRBJ2-2
d_call: NA
cdr3_length: 14
v_call: TRBV5-8
cdr3_nt: TGTGCCAGCAGCTTGGTTCCGAACACCGGGGAGCTGTTTTTT
cdr3_aa: CASSLVPNTGELFF

clone_size: medium-sized
j_call: TRBJ2-3
d_call: NA
cdr3_length: 15
v_call: TRBV5-5
cdr3_nt: TGTGCCAGCAGCTTGGGACTAGGTTCCACAGATACGCAGTATTTT
cdr3_aa: CASSLGLGSTDTQYF

clone_size: many
j_call: TRBJ1-1
d_call: NA
cdr3_length: 15
v_call: TRBV5-1
cdr3_nt: TGCGCCAGCTCCCCCGAGCCGCGGGGGCACACTGAAGCTTTCTTT
cdr3_aa: CASSPEPRGHTEAFF

clone_size: many
j_call: TRBJ2-7
d_call: TRBD2
cdr3_length: 14
v_call: TRBV18
cdr3_nt: TGTGCCTCCAAGGGGACTAGCGGCGTGCCGGAGCAGTACTTC
cdr3_aa: CASKGTSGVPEQYF

clone_size: medium-sized
j_call: TRBJ2-1
d_call: TRBD1
cdr3_length: 14
v_call: TRBV7-9
cdr3_nt: TGTGCCAGCAGCTTATGGGACAGTTACAATGAGCAGTTCTTC
cdr3_aa: CASSLWDSYNEQFF

clone_size: many
j_call: TRBJ2-7
d_call: NA
cdr3_length: 14
v_call: TRBV29-1
cdr3_nt: TGCAGCGTTATTCCAGGGCCGTCAGGCTACGAGCAGTACTTC
cdr3_aa: CSVIPGPSGYEQYF

clone_size: many
j_call: TRBJ1-4
d_call: NA
cdr3_length: 12
v_call: TRBV6-2/TRBV6-3
cdr3_nt: TGTGCCAGCAGTTTCGTAGATGAAAAACTGTTTTTT
cdr3_aa: CASSFVDEKLFF

clone_size: many
j_call: TRBJ2-3
d_call: NA
cdr3_length: 13
v_call: TRBV29-1
cdr3_nt: TGCAGCGTTGACTCGGGGTACACAGATACGCAGTATTTT
cdr3_aa: CSVDSGYTDTQYF

clone_size: medium-sized
j_call: TRBJ2-7
d_call: TRBD2
cdr3_length: 16
v_call: TRBV5-1
cdr3_nt: TGCGCCAGCAGCTGGGGCGCTAGCGGGGCTTCCTACGAGCAGTACTTC
cdr3_aa: CASSWGASGASYEQYF

clone_size: many
j_call: TRBJ1-3
d_call: NA
cdr3_length: 13
v_call: TRBV15
cdr3_nt: TGTGCCACCAGCGGGACAACTGGAAACACCATATATTTT
cdr3_aa: CATSGTTGNTIYF

clone_size: many
j_call: TRBJ2-1
d_call: NA
cdr3_length: 16
v_call: TRBV4-2
cdr3_nt: TGTGCCAGCACCAAAACCGGGACAAGCTCCTACAATGAGCAGTTCTTC
cdr3_aa: CASTKTGTSSYNEQFF

clone_size: NA
j_call: TRBJ2-5
d_call: TRBD1
cdr3_length: 13
v_call: TRBV7-2
cdr3_nt: TGTGCCAGCAGCTACCACAGGGGAGAGACCAAGTACTTC
cdr3_aa: CASSYHRGETKYF

clone_size: once
j_call: TRBJ2-1
d_call: NA
cdr3_length: 18
v_call: TRBV6-1
cdr3_nt: TGTGCCAGCAGTGAAGCCGCTTGGGCCTCATGTTACTACAATGAGCAGTTCTTC
cdr3_aa: CASSEAAWASCYYNEQFF

clone_size: medium-sized
j_call: TRBJ2-1
d_call: NA
cdr3_length: 15
v_call: TRBV4-1
cdr3_nt: TGCGCCAGCAGCCATGGGACGGGAGATGGGAATGAGCAGTTCTTC
cdr3_aa: CASSHGTGDGNEQFF

clone_size: NA
j_call: TRBJ1-2
d_call: NA
cdr3_length: 14
v_call: TRBV20-1
cdr3_nt: TGCAGCGCTAGAGTGCGGAAGGGGGGCTATGGCTACACCTTC
cdr3_aa: CSARVRKGGYGYTF

clone_size: many
j_call: TRBJ2-2
d_call: NA
cdr3_length: 15
v_call: TRBV14
cdr3_nt: TGTGCCAGCAGCCATGGCAGGGTCCGCACCGGGGAGCTGTTTTTT
cdr3_aa: CASSHGRVRTGELFF

clone_size: many
j_call: TRBJ1-1
d_call: NA
cdr3_length: 14
v_call: TRBV7-3
cdr3_nt: TGTGCCAGCAGCTTAAGGGGGGGCGCCACTGAAGCTTTCTTT
cdr3_aa: CASSLRGGATEAFF

clone_size: medium-sized
j_call: TRBJ2-7
d_call: NA
cdr3_length: 14
v_call: TRBV12-3/TRBV12-4
cdr3_nt: TGTGCCAGCAGCCGGAGACAGTTACCCTACGAGCAGTACTTC
cdr3_aa: CASSRRQLPYEQYF

clone_size: NA
j_call: TRBJ1-3
d_call: TRBD1
cdr3_length: 17
v_call: TRBV6-2/TRBV6-3
cdr3_nt: TGTGCCAGCAGCCCTTGGACAGGGGGCATTCCCGTAAACACCATATATTTT
cdr3_aa: CASSPWTGGIPVNTIYF

clone_size: medium-sized
j_call: TRBJ1-1
d_call: NA
cdr3_length: 15
v_call: TRBV6-5
cdr3_nt: TGTGCCAGCAGTTACTCTGGACAGAGCTACACTGAAGCTTTCTTT
cdr3_aa: CASSYSGQSYTEAFF

clone_size: medium-sized
j_call: TRBJ2-1
d_call: TRBD2
cdr3_length: 16
v_call: TRBV11-2
cdr3_nt: TGTGCCAGCAGCTTAACTAGCGGGAGTTCCTACAATGAGCAGTTCTTC
cdr3_aa: CASSLTSGSSYNEQFF

clone_size: NA
j_call: TRBJ2-5
d_call: NA
cdr3_length: 13
v_call: TRBV5-1
cdr3_nt: TGCGCCAGCAGCTTTGGACCGCAAGAGAACCAATACTTC
cdr3_aa: CASSFGPQENQYF

clone_size: many
j_call: TRBJ1-3
d_call: NA
cdr3_length: 15
v_call: TRBV6-1
cdr3_nt: TGTGCCAGCAGTCAAAATCTCGGCTCTGGAAACACCATATATTTT
cdr3_aa: CASSQNLGSGNTIYF

clone_size: many
j_call: TRBJ2-4
d_call: NA
cdr3_length: 19
v_call: TRBV6-5
cdr3_nt: TGTGCCAGCAGTTACTCGGGGAATAGACAGAGAGGGGCCAAAAACATTCAGTACTTC
cdr3_aa: CASSYSGNRQRGAKNIQYF

clone_size: many
j_call: TRBJ2-7
d_call: NA
cdr3_length: 13
v_call: TRBV11-2
cdr3_nt: TGTGCCAGCAGCTTGGCGGCACAAAGGGAGCAGTACTTC
cdr3_aa: CASSLAAQREQYF